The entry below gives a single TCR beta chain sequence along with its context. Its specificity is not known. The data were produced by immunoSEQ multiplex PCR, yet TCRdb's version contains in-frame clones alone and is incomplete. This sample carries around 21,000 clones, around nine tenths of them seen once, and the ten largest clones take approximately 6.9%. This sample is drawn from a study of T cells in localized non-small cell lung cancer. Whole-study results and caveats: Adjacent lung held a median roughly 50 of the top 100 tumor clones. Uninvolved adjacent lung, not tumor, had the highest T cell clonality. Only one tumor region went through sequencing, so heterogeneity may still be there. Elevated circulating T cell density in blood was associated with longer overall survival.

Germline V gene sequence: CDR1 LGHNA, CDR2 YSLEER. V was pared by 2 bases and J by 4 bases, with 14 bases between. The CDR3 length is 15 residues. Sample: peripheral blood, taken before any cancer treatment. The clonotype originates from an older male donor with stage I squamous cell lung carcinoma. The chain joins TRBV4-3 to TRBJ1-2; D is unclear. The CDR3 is CASSQSRGQSYGYTF. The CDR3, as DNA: TGCGCCAGCAGCCAAAGTCGGGGTCAGAGCTATGGCTACACCTTC.